This T cell receptor beta chain was identified during a study of blood T cell repertoires in COVID-19. Study-wide context: PBMCs, B-cell-depleted T cells, or T cells provided the cDNA or gDNA that made up the material.

Method: immunoSEQ multiplex PCR; TCRdb's copy keeps in-frame clones and lacks some. The sample holds about 180,000 clones, approximately 88% seen once. The germline V and J ends were trimmed by 8 bases and 0 bases, with 13 bases remaining between them. This CDR3 comprises 14 residues. Germline V gene sequence: CDR1 SGHAT, CDR2 FQNNGV. The sample comprised peripheral blood. This receptor was obtained from a woman in her 30s with acute or convalescent COVID-19. V usage is TRBV11-2 and J usage is TRBJ1-1; tentative D call: TRBD1 (5 bases). CDR3 amino acids: CASSSRGMNTEAFF. The CDR3 DNA follows: TGTGCCAGCTCCAGTAGGGGAATGAACACTGAAGCTTTCTTT.